This TCR beta chain stems from a study of control samples from healthy donors and cancer patients. J was trimmed by 2 bases and V by 5 bases; bases with no gene match: 6. Per germline, CDR1 SGHRS and CDR2 YFSETQ. The CDR3 has 14 amino acids. TCRdb keeps only in-frame clones here, not all; method: immunoSEQ multiplex PCR. The sample lists 70,000 to 85,000 clones, around 80% seen once, with roughly 12% in the top ten. The clonotype comes from a man in his 60s with head and neck cancer. Specimen: PBMCs. V gene TRBV5-1 combines with J gene TRBJ2-5; the match to TRBD2 covers 7 bases. The chain's CDR3 is CASRTGGGQETQYF. The CDR3, as DNA: TGCGCCAGCAGGACGGGGGGTGGGCAAGAGACCCAGTACTTC.